This TCR beta chain was observed in a study of blood T cells in healthy people across ages. Study-wide findings and caveats: Age showed a roughly linear inverse relationship with TCR beta diversity per million T cells. A conclusive naive versus antigen-experienced comparison was prevented by the unsorted PBMCs. In long-lived donors, naive CD4+ cell counts and diversity exceeded those of aged donors.

With respect to this clonotype: Its antigen is not known.

A second PCR, run for about 7 to 11 cycles, used a sample-barcoded 5' primer plus a J-beta primer mix. Individual samples furnished no less than 3 million CDR3-containing paired-end reads apiece. TCRdb called the 5' RACE reads again in MiXCR, with one record for every CDR3 protein. The sample includes 650,000 to 900,000 distinct CDR3 sequences, under 80% of them seen just once. The receptor was isolated from a man aged 30 to 45 in good health. The sequenced sample was blood.

The CDR3 here is CASSVAGQGFSTDTQYF. Written as DNA, the CDR3 is TGTGCCAGCAGCGTAGCCGGCCAGGGCTTTAGCACAGATACGCAGTATTTT. The rearrangement links TRBV9 to TRBJ2-3, with a possible D match to TRBD1 (5 bases). The CDR3 contains 17 residues. The germline CDR1 and CDR2 sequences are SGDLS and YYNGEE. V was cut by 0 bases and J by 0 bases, with 14 bases left in between.